The clone carrying this T cell receptor beta chain was counted ten times or more. Its antigen remains unknown. From blood, roughly 220-550 ng of genomic DNA served as TRB template. This specimen belongs to a study of T and B cells in COVID-19 patients. Study summary: Critical illness requiring mechanical ventilation or extracorporeal membrane oxygenation affected about 55% of the roughly 20 active-infection patients.

General study results and limits: Patients with COVID-19 reportedly showed strongly skewed T cell receptor beta variable and joining gene usage. Blood from mildly ill patients while symptomatic, and early samples from severe cases, were scarce. At recovery TRB diversity and richness exceeded healthy donors, after highly clonal active COVID-19 repertoires.

Multiplex PCR with BIOMED2 TRB-A/B primer pools amplified TRB rearrangements. TCRdb reprocessed the multiplex PCR reads via MiXCR and lists one record per CDR3 protein. In the table there are some 21,000 distinct CDR3 sequences, about a third of which are singletons. V lost 7 bases, J lost 0 bases, and 3 bases stayed unmatched. This CDR3 spans 16 amino acids. Germline V gene sequence: CDR1 LNHDA, CDR2 SQIVND (reference sequence). The receptor comes from a human donor who had recovered from COVID-19. This rearrangement joins TRBV19 to TRBJ2-2, with TRBD2 identical over 12 bases. The sequenced sample was blood. Here the CDR3 reads CASTSGGAPNTGELFF. CDR3 coding DNA: TGTGCCAGTACTAGCGGGGGGGCTCCGAACACCGGGGAGCTGTTTTTT.